The 3 T cell receptor beta chains reported below all come from one sample, sequenced in a study of circulating and synovial CD4+ cells in juvenile arthritis. Assay: immunoSEQ multiplex PCR; the TCRdb copy retains only in-frame clones and omits some. The data show 30,000 to 35,000 clones, around 95% seen once. Material for sequencing was CD4+ T cells from blood. The receptor source for this set is a human donor with juvenile idiopathic arthritis.

The chain carries TRBV6-5 and TRBJ2-5, with TRBD2 identical over 8 bases. From germline, CDR1 is MNHEY and CDR2 SVGAGI. After removal of 10 bases from V and 4 bases from J, the junction contained 14 bases not matched to a gene. This CDR3 has 15 residues. The CDR3 spells CATSRGVAGRETQYF. In DNA form, the CDR3 reads TGTGCCACATCCCGCGGGGTAGCGGGGCGAGAGACCCAGTACTTC.

This sequence joins TRBV7-9 and TRBJ2-7, with D unresolved. The CDR3 is 11 amino acids. Germline V gives CDR1 SEHNR, CDR2 FQNEAQ (reference sequence). Written as DNA, the CDR3 is TGTGCATTTTTGGATCTTTCTAGGTGGTACTTC. Protein product: CAFLDLSRWYF.

The J gene is TRBJ2-7, the V gene TRBV20-1, with D perhaps matching TRBD2 (5 bases). V lost 3 bases and J 5 bases, leaving 5 bases between the germline ends. The CDR3 is made up of 10 amino acids. From germline, CDR1 is DFQATT and CDR2 SNEGSKA (reference sequence). The chain's CDR3 is CSARRDEQYF. The CDR3 DNA sequence: TGCAGTGCTAGGCGGGACGAGCAGTACTTC.